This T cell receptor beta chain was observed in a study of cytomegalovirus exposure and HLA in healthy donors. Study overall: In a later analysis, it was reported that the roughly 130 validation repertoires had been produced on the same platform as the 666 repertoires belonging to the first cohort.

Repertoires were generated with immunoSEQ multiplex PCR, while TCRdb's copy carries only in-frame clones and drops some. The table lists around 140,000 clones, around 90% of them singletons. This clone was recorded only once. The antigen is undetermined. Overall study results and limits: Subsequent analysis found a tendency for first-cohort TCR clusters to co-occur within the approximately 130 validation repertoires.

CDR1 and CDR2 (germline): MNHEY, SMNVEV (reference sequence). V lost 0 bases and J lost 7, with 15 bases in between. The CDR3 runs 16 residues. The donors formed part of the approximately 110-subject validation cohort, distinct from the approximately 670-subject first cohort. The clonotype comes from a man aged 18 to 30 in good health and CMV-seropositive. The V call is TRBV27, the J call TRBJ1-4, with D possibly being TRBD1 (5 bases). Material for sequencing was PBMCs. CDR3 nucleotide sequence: TGTGCCAGCAGTTTATCAGGGGAAGGGGTCGGTGAAAAACTGTTTTTT. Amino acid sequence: CASSLSGEGVGEKLFF. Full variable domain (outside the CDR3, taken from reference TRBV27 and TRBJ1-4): EAQVTQNPRYLITVTGKKLTVTCSQNMNHEYMSWYRQDPGLGLRQIYYSMNVEVTDKGDVPEGYKVSRKEKRNFPLILESPSPNQTSLYFCASSLSGEGVGEKLFFGSGTQLSVL.